This T cell receptor beta chain originates from a study of long-term antiretroviral therapy in people with HIV. General study findings and limits: Regardless of time point, clones expanded before ART dominated the repertoire.

Version v3.0 of the immunoSEQ assay was performed at survey level. Sequencing was performed with immunoSEQ multiplex PCR; in TCRdb, only in-frame clones are kept and a portion is missing. In the table there are 25,000 to 30,000 clones, more than 80% of which are singletons. V lost 4 bases, J lost 9 bases, and 13 bases lay in between. This CDR3 region has 13 residues. CDR1 and CDR2 from the germline V gene are MGHRA and YSYEKL. A remark on this clone: Its target is unknown.

The J gene is TRBJ2-1, the V gene TRBV4-1, with D perhaps matching TRBD2 (6 bases). The sequencing used unsorted PBMCs, collected 5.2 years after starting antiretroviral therapy. The clonotype was recovered from a woman between 40 and 55 years old with HIV. The CDR3 sequence: CASSPLASPEQFF. The CDR3 bases are TGCGCCAGCAGCCCACTAGCCTCCCCTGAGCAGTTCTTC.